The clone carrying this TCR beta chain was detected a few times. This specimen comes from a study of blood T cell repertoires in COVID-19. Some clones are missing from TCRdb's copy, which holds only in-frame ones; the method was immunoSEQ multiplex PCR. The sample has some 320,000 clones; roughly nine tenths are singletons. V was cut by 3 bases and J by 0 bases, with 9 bases left in between. There are 15 residues in the CDR3. Looked up from germline, CDR1 is LNHDA and CDR2 is SQIVND (reference sequence). V and J are TRBV19 and TRBJ1-5; D is ambiguous. The source material was PBMCs or T cells enriched from blood (not recorded which). The sequence came from a man aged 55-75 years who had recovered from COVID-19. CDR3 bases: TGTGCCAGTAGTATTATTGTATCTAGCAATCAGCCCCAGCATTTT. The encoded protein is CASSIIVSSNQPQHF. Full variable domain (remainder filled in from reference TRBV19 and TRBJ1-5): DGGITQSPKYLFRKEGQNVTLSCEQNLNHDAMYWYRQDPGQGLRLIYYSQIVNDFQKGDIAEGYSVSREKKESFPLTVTSAQKNPTAFYLCASSIIVSSNQPQHFGDGTRLSIL.